One TCR beta chain is described in this entry. This record belongs to a study of T cell changes during pregnancy in multiple sclerosis. The assay was immunoSEQ multiplex PCR, and TCRdb's table has in-frame clones only and misses some. The table records about 85,000 clones, approximately 91% of them present only once. The length of the CDR3 is 12 residues. The V end lost 3 bases, the J end lost 3 bases, and 9 bases lay between the germline ends. Germline CDR1 GTSNPN, CDR2 SVGIG (reference sequence). The sequenced sample was peripheral blood, obtained in the first trimester of pregnancy. This receptor was obtained from a female donor with multiple sclerosis, enrolled in a pregnancy study. The chain couples TRBV30 to TRBJ2-7, with a tentative D call TRBD1 (5 bases). CDR3 sequence (DNA): TGTGCCTGGAGGCAGGGTTTCTACGAGCAGTACTTC. It codes for CAWRQGFYEQYF.